The 9 T cell receptor beta chains listed next were all sequenced from one sample in a study of shared clonotypes between healthy human individuals. The table came from immunoSEQ multiplex PCR; TCRdb's copy has only in-frame clones and leaves some out. The data hold some 510,000 clones, with approximately 79% observed a single time. The sample taken for sequencing was PBMCs. The receptor set was obtained from a woman in her 40s in good health. Some clones in this sample may be carry-over from other donors' samples.

V is TRBV28 and J is TRBJ1-1; no clear D gene. The CDR3 is 15 residues long. CDR1 and CDR2 (germline): MDHEN, SYDVKM. Trimming stripped 2 bases from V and 2 bases from J, with 12 bases between. CDR3 sequence: CASSLLGRPNTEAFF. The CDR3 DNA reads as TGTGCCAGCAGTTTACTTGGCAGGCCCAACACTGAAGCTTTCTTT.

The chain employs TRBV5-1 and TRBJ2-1; 11 bases line up with TRBD1. Germline V gene sequence: CDR1 SGHRS, CDR2 YFSETQ. V lost 2 bases and J lost 7; bases outside the gene matches: 2. The CDR3 runs 14 residues. CDR3 in amino acids: CASSFGQGANEQFF. The CDR3 region has the DNA TGCGCCAGCAGCTTTGGACAGGGGGCGAATGAGCAGTTCTTC.

This chain connects TRBV11-2 to TRBJ2-7, with D perhaps matching TRBD1 (5 bases). Germline V gene data show CDR1 as SGHAT and CDR2 as FQNNGV. V dropped 10 bases and J dropped 1 base, with 14 bases sitting between them. The CDR3 runs 13 residues. The CDR3 DNA follows: TGTGCCACCCGTGGCAGGGCGTCCTACGAGCAGTACTTC. As protein: CATRGRASYEQYF.

This rearrangement joins TRBV7-9 to TRBJ1-2, with 7 bases that match TRBD1. V gave up 3 bases and J gave up 8 bases; unmatched junction bases: 9. The length of the CDR3 is 14 residues. Germline V gene lookup returns CDR1 SEHNR and CDR2 FQNEAQ (reference sequence). The CDR3 is CASSLGGQAWGYTF. The DNA of the CDR3 is TGTGCCAGCAGCTTGGGCGGACAGGCTTGGGGCTACACCTTC.

The chain combines TRBV9 with TRBJ1-1; D remains unclear. V lost 4 bases, J lost 2 bases, and 12 bases lay in between. Germline-derived CDR1 and CDR2 are SGDLS and YYNGEE. The CDR3 is made up of 14 amino acids. The CDR3 region has the DNA TGTGCCAGCAGCCTTATCGAAGGTAACACTGAAGCTTTCTTT. Amino acid sequence: CASSLIEGNTEAFF.

The chain carries TRBV15 and TRBJ2-1; unclear D gene. The V and J ends lost 0 bases and 9 bases respectively, with 12 bases between them. The length of the CDR3 is 14 residues. Germline assignment: CDR1 LNHNV and CDR2 YYDKDF (reference sequence). The CDR3: CATSRDKVLVEQFF. CDR3 bases: TGTGCCACCAGCAGAGATAAGGTGTTGGTTGAGCAGTTCTTC.

The rearrangement links TRBV15 to TRBJ2-1; no firm D call. Trimming stripped 0 bases from V and 4 bases from J, with 7 bases between. CDR1 LNHNV and CDR2 YYDKDF come from the germline V gene (reference sequence). The CDR3 runs to 14 residues. CDR3 amino acids: CATSRDLSYNEQFF. The CDR3 DNA reads TGTGCCACCAGCAGAGATTTAAGTTACAATGAGCAGTTCTTC.

The genes are TRBV2 and TRBJ1-2, with a weak D call TRBD1 (6 bases). Germline assignment: CDR1 SNHLY and CDR2 FYNNEI. The CDR3 contains 14 residues. The V and J ends lost 6 bases and 2 bases respectively, with 13 bases between them. CDR3 residues: CASREGGRNYGYTF. As DNA, the CDR3 is TGTGCCAGCAGGGAGGGGGGGCGGAACTATGGCTACACCTTC.

CDR3 sequence reads: CASSPPGGRWAFF. In DNA, the CDR3 is TGTGCCAGCAGTCCACCAGGGGGCCGTTGGGCTTTCTTT. The chain uses TRBV27 and TRBJ1-1; 8 nucleotides line up with TRBD1. The trim removed 5 bases at V and 11 bases at J, leaving 10 bases unmatched. This CDR3 has 13 amino acids. Germline loops: CDR1 MNHEY, CDR2 SMNVEV (reference sequence).